This T cell receptor (beta chain) was captured by sequencing in a study of technical replicates of blood from a few donors. Sequencing used immunoSEQ multiplex PCR; TCRdb keeps in-frame clones, though not all of them. Seen here are about 100,000 clones, roughly 96% observed once, and the top ten hold 0.3% to 0.35%. The CDR3 extends over 18 amino acids. V dropped 5 bases and J dropped 0; count of bases not matched to a gene: 9. Germline loops: CDR1 LGHNA, CDR2 YNFKEQ. The receptor was isolated from a human donor in good health. V is TRBV4-2 and J is TRBJ2-4, with TRBD1 matching 11 bases. The sequencing sample was made of T cells isolated from PBMCs. CDR3 nucleotide sequence: TGTGCCAGCAGCACCGGGACAGGGGGTTCAATAGCCAAAAACATTCAGTACTTC. Translated, it gives CASSTGTGGSIAKNIQYF.